This TCR beta chain was observed in a study of a mutant IDH1 vaccine in newly diagnosed glioma. Background on the study: Patients received vaccination from 4-6 weeks after radiotherapy alone, or with temozolomide cycles. Visit timing is recorded as week 35 for V12 and week 47 for V13.

CDR1 is SGDLS, CDR2 YYNGEE, per germline. Trimming took 3 bases from V and 4 from J, leaving 11 bases between them. The CDR3 runs to 14 residues. Time point given: week 47, end of study. A 20-mer mutant IDH1 peptide at 300 ug was injected subcutaneously with topical imiquimod. Measured with immunoSEQ multiplex PCR; TCRdb has only the in-frame clones, and not every one. Of about 94,000 clones listed, roughly 89% are singletons. Study results and limitations: Apparently, pseudoprogression bore no relation to changes among the top peripheral T cell clonotypes.

About this clone: Its specificity is unknown.

The source of this sequence is a woman aged 50 to 60 with glioma. Material: PBMCs, obtained from a glioma patient whose treatment included an IDH1 peptide vaccine. The V gene is TRBV9, the J gene TRBJ1-3, with D tentatively TRBD1 (5 bases). CDR3 protein: CASSGGVAGNTIYF. CDR3 coding DNA: TGTGCCAGCAGCGGAGGGGTAGCGGGAAACACCATATATTTT.